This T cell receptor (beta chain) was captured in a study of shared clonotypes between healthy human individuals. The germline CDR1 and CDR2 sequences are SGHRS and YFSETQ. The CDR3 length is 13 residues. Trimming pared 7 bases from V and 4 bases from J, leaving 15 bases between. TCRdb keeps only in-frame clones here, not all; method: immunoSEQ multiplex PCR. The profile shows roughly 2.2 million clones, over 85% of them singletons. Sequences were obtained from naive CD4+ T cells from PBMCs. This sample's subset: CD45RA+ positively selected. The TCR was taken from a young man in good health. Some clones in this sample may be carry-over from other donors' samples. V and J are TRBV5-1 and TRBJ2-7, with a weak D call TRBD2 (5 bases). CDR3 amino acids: CASRGSSGYEQYF. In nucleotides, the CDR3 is TGCGCCAGCCGAGGAAGCAGCGGTTACGAGCAGTACTTC.